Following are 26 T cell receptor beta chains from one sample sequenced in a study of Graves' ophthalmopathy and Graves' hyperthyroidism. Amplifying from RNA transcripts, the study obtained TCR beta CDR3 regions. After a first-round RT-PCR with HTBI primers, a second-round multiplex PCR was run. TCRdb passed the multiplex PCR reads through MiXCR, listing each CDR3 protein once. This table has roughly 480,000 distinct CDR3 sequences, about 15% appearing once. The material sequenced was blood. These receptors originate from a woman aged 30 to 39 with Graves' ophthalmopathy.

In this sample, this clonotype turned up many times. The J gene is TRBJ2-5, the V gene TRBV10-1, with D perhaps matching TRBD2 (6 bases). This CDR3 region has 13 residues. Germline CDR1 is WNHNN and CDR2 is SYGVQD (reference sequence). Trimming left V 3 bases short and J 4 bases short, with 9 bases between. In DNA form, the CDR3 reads TGCGCCAGCAGTGATCCGGGGGTAGAGACCCAGTACTTC. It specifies CASSDPGVETQYF.

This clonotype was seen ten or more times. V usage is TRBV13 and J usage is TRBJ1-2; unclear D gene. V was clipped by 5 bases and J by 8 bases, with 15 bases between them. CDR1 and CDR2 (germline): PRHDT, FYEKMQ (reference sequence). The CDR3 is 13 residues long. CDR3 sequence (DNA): TGTGCCAGCAGCCCCACTACCCCGAGCGGCTACACCTTC. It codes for CASSPTTPSGYTF.

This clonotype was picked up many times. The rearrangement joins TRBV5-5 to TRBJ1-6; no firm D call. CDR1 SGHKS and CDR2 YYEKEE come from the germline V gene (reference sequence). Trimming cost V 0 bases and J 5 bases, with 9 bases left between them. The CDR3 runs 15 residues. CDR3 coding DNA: TGTGCCAGCAGCTTGGCTGGGCGCGATAATTCACCCCTCCACTTT. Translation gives CASSLAGRDNSPLHF.

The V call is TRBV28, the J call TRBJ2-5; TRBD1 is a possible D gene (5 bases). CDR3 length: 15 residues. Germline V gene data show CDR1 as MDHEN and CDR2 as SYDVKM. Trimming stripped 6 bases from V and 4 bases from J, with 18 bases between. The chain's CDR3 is CASSQDRPRGETQYF. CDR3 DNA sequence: TGTGCCAGCAGCCAAGACCGGCCAAGGGGAGAGACCCAGTACTTC.

The CDR3 spells CASSVGGLKTQYF. The CDR3 coding sequence is TGTGCCAGCAGTGTAGGGGGGCTGAAGACCCAGTACTTC. The chain couples TRBV2 to TRBJ2-5, with D perhaps assigned TRBD1 or TRBD2 (6 bases each). Per germline, CDR1 SNHLY and CDR2 FYNNEI. The germline V and J ends were trimmed by 4 bases and 6 bases, with 12 bases remaining between them. The CDR3 is 13 amino acids. Drawing the rest from reference TRBV2 and TRBJ2-5, the complete variable domain is EPEVTQTPSHQVTQMGQEVILRCVPISNHLYFYWYRQILGQKVEFLVSFYNNEISEKSEIFDDQFSVERPDGSNFTLKIRSTKLEDSAMYFCASSVGGLKTQYFGPGTRLLVL.

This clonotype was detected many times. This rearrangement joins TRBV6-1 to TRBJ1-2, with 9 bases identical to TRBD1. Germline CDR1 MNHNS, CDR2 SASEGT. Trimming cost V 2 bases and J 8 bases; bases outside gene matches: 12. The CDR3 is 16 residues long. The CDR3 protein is CASSERGDRESKGYTF. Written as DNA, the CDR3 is TGTGCCAGCAGTGAACGGGGGGACAGGGAATCGAAAGGCTACACCTTC.

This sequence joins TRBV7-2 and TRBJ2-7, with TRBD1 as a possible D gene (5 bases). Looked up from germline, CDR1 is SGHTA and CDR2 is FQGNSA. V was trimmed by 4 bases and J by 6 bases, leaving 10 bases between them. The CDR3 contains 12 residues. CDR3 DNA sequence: TGTGCCAGCAGCTCAGGGTGGGGCGAGCAGTACTTC. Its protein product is CASSSGWGEQYF.

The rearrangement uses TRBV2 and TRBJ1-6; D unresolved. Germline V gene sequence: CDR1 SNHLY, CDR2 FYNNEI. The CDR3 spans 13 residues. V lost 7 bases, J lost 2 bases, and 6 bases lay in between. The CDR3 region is CASTSPYNSPLHF. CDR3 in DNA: TGTGCCAGCACTAGCCCCTATAATTCACCCCTCCACTTT.

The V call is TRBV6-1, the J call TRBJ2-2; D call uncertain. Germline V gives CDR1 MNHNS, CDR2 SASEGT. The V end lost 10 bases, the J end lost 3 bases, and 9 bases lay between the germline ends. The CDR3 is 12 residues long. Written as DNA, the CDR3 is TGTGCCACCCCAGCGTACACCGGGGAGCTGTTTTTT. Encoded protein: CATPAYTGELFF.

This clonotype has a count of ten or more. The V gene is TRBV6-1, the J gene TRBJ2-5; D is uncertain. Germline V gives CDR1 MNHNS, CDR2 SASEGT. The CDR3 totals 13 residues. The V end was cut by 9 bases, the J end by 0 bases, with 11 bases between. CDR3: CASSPGHQETQYF. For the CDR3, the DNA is TGTGCCAGTTCTCCGGGCCACCAAGAGACCCAGTACTTC.

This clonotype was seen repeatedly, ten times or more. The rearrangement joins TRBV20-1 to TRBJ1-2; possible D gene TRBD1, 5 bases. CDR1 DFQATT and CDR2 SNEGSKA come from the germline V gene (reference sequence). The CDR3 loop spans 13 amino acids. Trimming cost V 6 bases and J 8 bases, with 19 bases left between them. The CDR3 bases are TGCAGTGCCCTGAGCAGGGTGTGGGGCGGCTACACCTTC. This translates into CSALSRVWGGYTF.

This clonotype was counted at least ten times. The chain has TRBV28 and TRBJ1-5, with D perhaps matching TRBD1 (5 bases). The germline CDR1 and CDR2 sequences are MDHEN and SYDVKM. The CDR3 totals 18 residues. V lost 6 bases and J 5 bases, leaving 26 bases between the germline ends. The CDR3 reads CASSLRPKGRSGYQPQHF. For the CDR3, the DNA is TGTGCCAGCAGCTTGAGACCCAAGGGACGGAGTGGATATCAGCCCCAGCATTTT.

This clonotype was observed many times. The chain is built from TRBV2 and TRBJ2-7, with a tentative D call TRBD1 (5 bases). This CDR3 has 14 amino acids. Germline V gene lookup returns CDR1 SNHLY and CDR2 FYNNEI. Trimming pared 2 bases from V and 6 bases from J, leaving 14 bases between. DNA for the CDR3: TGTGCCAGCAGTGAACTCGAACAGGTTGGCGAGCAGTACTTC. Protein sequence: CASSELEQVGEQYF.

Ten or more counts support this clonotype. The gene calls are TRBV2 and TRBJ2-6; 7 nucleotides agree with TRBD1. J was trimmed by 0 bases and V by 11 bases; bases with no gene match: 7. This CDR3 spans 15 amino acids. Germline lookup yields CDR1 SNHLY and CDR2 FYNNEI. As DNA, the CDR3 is TGTGCCGGACTCGACAGGGCCTCTGGGGCCAACGTCCTGACTTTC. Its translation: CAGLDRASGANVLTF.

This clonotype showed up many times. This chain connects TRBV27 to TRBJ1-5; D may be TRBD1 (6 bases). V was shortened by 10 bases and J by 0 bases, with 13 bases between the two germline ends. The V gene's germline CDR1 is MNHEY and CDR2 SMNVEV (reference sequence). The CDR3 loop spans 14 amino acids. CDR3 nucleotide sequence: TGTGCCACCAGGACAGCTTATAGCAATCAGCCCCAGCATTTT. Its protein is CATRTAYSNQPQHF.

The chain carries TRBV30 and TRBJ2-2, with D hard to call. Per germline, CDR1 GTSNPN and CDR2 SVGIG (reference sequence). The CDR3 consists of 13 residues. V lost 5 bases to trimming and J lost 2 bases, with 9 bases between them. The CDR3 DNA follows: TGTGCCTGGGGTCGGGTAAACACCGGGGAGCTGTTTTTT. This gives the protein CAWGRVNTGELFF. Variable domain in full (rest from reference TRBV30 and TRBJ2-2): SQTIHQWPATLVQPVGSPLSLECTVEGTSNPNLYWYRQAAGRGLQLLFYSVGIGQISSEVPQNLSASRPQDRQFILSSKKLLLSDSGFYLCAWGRVNTGELFFGEGSRLTVL.

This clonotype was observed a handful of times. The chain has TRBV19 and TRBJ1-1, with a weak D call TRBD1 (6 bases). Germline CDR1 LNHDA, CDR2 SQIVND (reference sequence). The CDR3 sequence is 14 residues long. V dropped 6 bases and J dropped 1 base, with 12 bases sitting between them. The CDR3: CASRQGNPNTEAFF. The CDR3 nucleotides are TGTGCCAGTAGGCAGGGGAACCCGAACACTGAAGCTTTCTTT.

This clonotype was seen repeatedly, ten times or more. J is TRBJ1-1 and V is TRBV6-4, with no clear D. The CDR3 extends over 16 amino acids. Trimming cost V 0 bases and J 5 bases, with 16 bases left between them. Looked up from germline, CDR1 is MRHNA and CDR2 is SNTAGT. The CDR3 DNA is TGTGCCAGCAGTGACTCCGCAGACACGCTGGGGACTGAAGCTTTCTTT. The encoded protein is CASSDSADTLGTEAFF.

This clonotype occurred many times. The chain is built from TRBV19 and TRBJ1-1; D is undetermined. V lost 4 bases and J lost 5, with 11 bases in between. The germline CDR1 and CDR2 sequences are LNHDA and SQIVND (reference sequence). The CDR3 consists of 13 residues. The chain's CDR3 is CASSTISRTEAFF. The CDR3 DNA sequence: TGTGCCAGTAGTACGATTTCAAGGACTGAAGCTTTCTTT.

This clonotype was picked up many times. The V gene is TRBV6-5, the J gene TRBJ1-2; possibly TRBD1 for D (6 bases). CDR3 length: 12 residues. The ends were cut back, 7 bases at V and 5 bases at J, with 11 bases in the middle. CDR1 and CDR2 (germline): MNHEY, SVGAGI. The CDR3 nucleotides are TGTGCCAGCACGGACAGAAAATATGGCTACACCTTC. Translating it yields CASTDRKYGYTF.

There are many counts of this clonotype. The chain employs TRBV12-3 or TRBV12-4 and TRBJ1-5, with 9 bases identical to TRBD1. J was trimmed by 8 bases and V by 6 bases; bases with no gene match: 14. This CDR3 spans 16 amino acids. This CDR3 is CASSRLTGTGRKPQHF. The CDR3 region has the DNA TGTGCCAGCAGCCGTCTTACCGGGACAGGGAGGAAGCCCCAGCATTTT.

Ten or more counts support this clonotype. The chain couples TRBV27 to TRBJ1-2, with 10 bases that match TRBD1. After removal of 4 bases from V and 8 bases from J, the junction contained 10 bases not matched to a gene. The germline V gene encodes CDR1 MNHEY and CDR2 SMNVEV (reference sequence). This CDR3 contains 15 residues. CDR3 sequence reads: CASSSRGTGAFGYTF. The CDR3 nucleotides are TGTGCCAGCAGTTCCCGCGGGACAGGGGCGTTCGGCTACACCTTC.

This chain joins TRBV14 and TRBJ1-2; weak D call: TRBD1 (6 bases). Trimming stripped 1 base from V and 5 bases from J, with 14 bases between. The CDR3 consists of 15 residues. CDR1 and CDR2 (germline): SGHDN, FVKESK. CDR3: CASSQGDTLGYGYTF. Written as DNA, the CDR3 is TGTGCCAGCAGCCAAGGGGACACCCTAGGATATGGCTACACCTTC. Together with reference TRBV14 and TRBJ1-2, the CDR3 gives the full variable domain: EAGVTQFPSHSVIEKGQTVTLRCDPISGHDNLYWYRRVMGKEIKFLLHFVKESKQDESGMPNNRFLAERTGGTYSTLKVQPAELEDSGVYFCASSQGDTLGYGYTFGSGTRLTVV.

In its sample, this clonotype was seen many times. CDR3 nucleotide sequence: TGTGCCAGCAGCTTATTGCGGGGGGCCTTTACCTACGAGCAGTACTTC. Translated: CASSLLRGAFTYEQYF. The chain joins TRBV11-2 to TRBJ2-7; 8 nucleotides agree with TRBD2. The J segment lost 2 bases and the V segment lost 2 bases, leaving 8 bases of the junction unmatched. The germline CDR1 and CDR2 sequences are SGHAT and FQNNGV. The CDR3 length is 16 residues.

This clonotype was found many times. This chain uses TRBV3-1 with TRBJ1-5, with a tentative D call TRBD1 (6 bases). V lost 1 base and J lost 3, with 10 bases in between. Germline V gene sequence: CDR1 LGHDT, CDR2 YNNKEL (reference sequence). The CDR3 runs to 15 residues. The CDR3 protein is CASSQAQGFNQPQHF. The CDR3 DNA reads TGTGCCAGCAGCCAAGCACAGGGTTTCAATCAGCCCCAGCATTTT.

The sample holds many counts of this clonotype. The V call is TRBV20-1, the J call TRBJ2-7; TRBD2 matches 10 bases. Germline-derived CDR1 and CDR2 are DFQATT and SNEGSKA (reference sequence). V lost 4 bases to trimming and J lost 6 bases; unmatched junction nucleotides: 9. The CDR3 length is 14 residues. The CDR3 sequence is CSATGRLAGPEQYF. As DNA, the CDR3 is TGCAGTGCTACAGGGAGACTAGCGGGTCCCGAGCAGTACTTC.